The present T cell receptor beta chain was sequenced within a study of control samples from healthy donors and cancer patients. The assay was immunoSEQ multiplex PCR, and TCRdb's table has in-frame clones only and misses some. The sample consists of roughly 400,000 clones, around 90% of them appearing once. The germline CDR1 and CDR2 sequences are SGDLS and YYNGEE. With V trimmed by 2 bases and J by 5 bases, 2 bases remained unmatched. CDR3 length equals 13 residues. V is TRBV9 and J is TRBJ2-3; 7 bases map to TRBD2. Sequencing input: PBMCs. The receptor's source is a man aged 35 to 55 with head and neck cancer. This CDR3 reads CASSVLAVDTQYF. DNA for the CDR3: TGTGCCAGCAGCGTTCTAGCGGTAGATACGCAGTATTTT. Full variable domain (outside the CDR3, taken from reference TRBV9 and TRBJ2-3): DSGVTQTPKHLITATGQRVTLRCSPRSGDLSVYWYQQSLDQGLQFLIQYYNGEERAKGNILERFSAQQFPDLHSELNLSSLELGDSALYFCASSVLAVDTQYFGPGTRLTVL.